The 29 T cell receptor beta chains listed next were all sequenced from one sample in a study of blood T cell repertoires in COVID-19 (dated by TCRdb to 2020 to 2021). The method was the immunoSEQ multiplex PCR assay. Sourced from immuneACCESS, this table was stored by TCRdb with only in-frame sequences that have V and J called. A share of the clones is absent; for the studies checked, an unresolved V gene accounts for under half, and the remainder has no known explanation. Within this sample are 30,000 to 45,000 clones, with around 73% of them counted one time only. Over 15% of the sample is taken by the ten largest. Sequenced sample: peripheral blood. The receptors here all came from a man in his sixties or seventies with acute or convalescent COVID-19.

The chain is built from TRBV5-8 and TRBJ2-2; 9 bases fit TRBD1. The CDR3 runs 16 residues. Unmatched junction bases numbered 7, after V lost 5 bases and J lost 2 bases. Germline V CDR1 and CDR2: SGHTS, YDEGEE. The CDR3 loop reads CASSRRTGVNTGELFF. The CDR3 bases are TGTGCCAGCAGTCGACGGACAGGGGTTAACACCGGGGAGCTGTTTTTT.

The chain couples TRBV28 to TRBJ2-7; possibly TRBD1 for D (5 bases). The CDR3 runs to 14 residues. Between the trimmed V and J ends, which lost 6 bases and 0 bases, there was a span of 12 bases. Per germline, CDR1 MDHEN and CDR2 SYDVKM. CDR3 loop: CASRDGQNSYEQYF. Here the CDR3 DNA reads TGTGCCAGCAGGGACGGACAAAACTCCTACGAGCAGTACTTC.

This chain uses TRBV19 with TRBJ2-7, with 9 nucleotides matching TRBD1. The CDR3 sequence is 14 residues long. After removal of 4 bases from V and 5 bases from J, the junction contained 6 bases not matched to a gene. From germline, CDR1 is LNHDA and CDR2 SQIVND (reference sequence). The CDR3 loop is CASSTPGQGNEQYF. The CDR3 DNA reads TGTGCCAGTAGTACCCCGGGACAGGGTAACGAGCAGTACTTC.

V and J are TRBV10-1 and TRBJ2-1, with D maybe TRBD2 (5 bases). V lost 2 bases, J lost 0 bases, and 8 bases lay in between. From germline, CDR1 is WNHNN and CDR2 SYGVQD (reference sequence). The CDR3 runs 15 residues. The chain's CDR3 is CASSETSVSYNEQFF. Here the CDR3 DNA reads TGCGCCAGCAGTGAGACTAGTGTCTCCTACAATGAGCAGTTCTTC.

V and J are TRBV20-1 and TRBJ2-7; a weak D match, TRBD2 (6 bases). The CDR3 spans 14 residues. Trimming took 3 bases from V and 1 from J, leaving 13 bases between them. In germline, CDR1 is DFQATT, CDR2 SNEGSKA (reference sequence). The CDR3 region is CSASFWGGSYEQYF. The CDR3 coding sequence is TGCAGTGCTAGTTTCTGGGGAGGTTCCTACGAGCAGTACTTC.

J is TRBJ1-2 and V is TRBV5-1; perhaps TRBD1 as D (6 bases). The V gene lost 1 base and the J gene lost 8 bases, with 21 bases spanning the gap. This CDR3 has 16 amino acids. Germline CDR1 and CDR2: SGHRS and YFSETQ. CDR3 residues: CASSLSPGQSTVGYTF. The CDR3 DNA reads as TGCGCCAGCAGCTTGAGTCCCGGACAGTCCACGGTCGGCTACACCTTC.

The J gene is TRBJ1-1, the V gene TRBV14, with D hard to call. The V end lost 3 bases, the J end lost 12 bases, and 14 bases lay between the germline ends. The CDR3 extends over 12 amino acids. Germline CDR1 SGHDN, CDR2 FVKESK. CDR3 coding DNA: TGTGCCAGCAGCCAGTTTCAAGCCGAAACTTTCTTT. Protein: CASSQFQAETFF. The variable domain in full, completed from reference TRBV14 and TRBJ1-1, reads EAGVTQFPSHSVIEKGQTVTLRCDPISGHDNLYWYRRVMGKEIKFLLHFVKESKQDESGMPNNRFLAERTGGTYSTLKVQPAELEDSGVYFCASSQFQAETFFGQGTRLTVV.

V and J are TRBV24-1 and TRBJ2-5, with D perhaps matching TRBD1 (6 bases). Germline CDR1 is KGHDR and CDR2 is SFDVKD. This CDR3 comprises 15 residues. Trimming took 3 bases from V and 5 from J, leaving 15 bases between them. DNA of the CDR3: TGTGCCACCAGTGATGCAGGGGAATTTGGGGAGACCCAGTACTTC. Amino acids: CATSDAGEFGETQYF.

The rearrangement uses TRBV6-5 and TRBJ1-1; D is ambiguous. The CDR3 is 13 residues long. V dropped 5 bases and J dropped 1 base, with 8 bases sitting between them. The germline gives CDR1 MNHEY, CDR2 SVGAGI. The CDR3 coding sequence is TGTGCCAGCAGTAAACCAGAGAACACTGAAGCTTTCTTT. Its translation: CASSKPENTEAFF.

V usage is TRBV25-1 and J usage is TRBJ2-7; D is uncertain. CDR1 MGHDK and CDR2 SYGVNS come from the germline V gene. The CDR3 spans 15 residues. The V end lost 0 bases, the J end lost 2 bases, and 11 bases lay between the germline ends. This chain's CDR3 is CASSEYSARTYEQYF. The CDR3, as DNA: TGTGCCAGCAGTGAATACAGCGCGCGTACCTACGAGCAGTACTTC.

This rearrangement joins TRBV6-6 to TRBJ2-6, with D unclear. Germline V gene sequence: CDR1 MNHNY, CDR2 SVGAGI (reference sequence). This CDR3 is built from 16 residues. Deletions cut 4 bases from V and 5 bases from J, with 15 bases between. The CDR3 DNA reads as TGTGCCAGCAGTTCCCCCAACAAGTCGTGGGCCAACGTCCTGACTTTC. Encoded protein: CASSSPNKSWANVLTF.

The chain uses TRBV7-9 and TRBJ2-7; TRBD1 might be the D (6 bases). The ends were cut back, 4 bases at V and 3 bases at J, with 10 bases in the middle. The CDR3 sequence is 13 residues long. Germline V gene data show CDR1 as SEHNR and CDR2 as FQNEAQ (reference sequence). The CDR3: CASSSRDNYEQYF. The DNA of the CDR3 is TGTGCCAGCAGCTCTCGGGACAACTACGAGCAGTACTTC.

The chain employs TRBV11-2 and TRBJ1-2, with a possible D match to TRBD1 (5 bases). Per the germline V gene, CDR1 is SGHAT and CDR2 is FQNNGV. V dropped 0 bases and J dropped 7 bases, with 9 bases sitting between them. The CDR3 spans 13 residues. Written as DNA, the CDR3 is TGTGCCAGCAGCTTAGACAGGGCTATTGGCTACACCTTC. It specifies CASSLDRAIGYTF.

V usage is TRBV6-5 and J usage is TRBJ2-7; TRBD2 is a possible D gene (6 bases). Trimming cost V 8 bases and J 5 bases, with 19 bases left between them. The length of the CDR3 is 14 residues. The germline V gene has CDR1 MNHEY and CDR2 SVGAGI. The DNA for the CDR3 is TGTGCCAGCCAAGGGAGGACGCCTCCTAACGAGCAGTACTTC. It codes for CASQGRTPPNEQYF.

The V gene is TRBV6-5, the J gene TRBJ1-2; TRBD1 aligns across 7 bases. Germline CDR1 and CDR2: MNHEY and SVGAGI. V dropped 4 bases and J dropped 0; count of bases not matched to a gene: 8. This CDR3 is built from 16 residues. The CDR3 sequence: CASSLTRDRTNYGYTF. CDR3 DNA sequence: TGTGCCAGCAGTTTAACCCGGGACAGAACTAACTATGGCTACACCTTC.

This chain links TRBV6-2 or TRBV6-3 with TRBJ2-7; D is unresolved. Germline V gene sequence: CDR1 MNHEY, CDR2 SVGEGT. Deletions cut 2 bases from V and 5 bases from J, with 7 bases between. This CDR3 is 12 amino acids long. CDR3 sequence reads: CASSYGRDEQYF. The CDR3 DNA sequence: TGTGCCAGCAGTTACGGGCGAGACGAGCAGTACTTC.

This chain joins TRBV11-2 and TRBJ2-7; TRBD1 aligns across 7 bases. Germline trimming cut 5 bases from V and 5 bases from J; bases unmatched to any gene: 15. Germline-derived CDR1 and CDR2 are SGHAT and FQNNGV. CDR3 length equals 16 residues. This chain's CDR3 is CASSKGGSSAINEQYF. The CDR3 DNA sequence: TGTGCCAGCAGCAAAGGGGGCAGTTCCGCGATTAACGAGCAGTACTTC.

The chain couples TRBV6-5 to TRBJ2-1; 8 bases match TRBD2. Looked up from germline, CDR1 is MNHEY and CDR2 is SVGAGI. With V trimmed by 7 bases and J by 4 bases, 6 bases remained unmatched. The CDR3 has 14 amino acids. In DNA, the CDR3 is TGTGCCAGCAAAACTAGCGGAAATTACAATGAGCAGTTCTTC. Its protein is CASKTSGNYNEQFF.

The chain combines TRBV6-5 with TRBJ1-5; D unresolved. V dropped 6 bases and J dropped 1 base, with 13 bases sitting between them. Germline CDR1 MNHEY, CDR2 SVGAGI. The CDR3 runs 15 residues. Here the CDR3 reads CASSPQVISNQPQHF. The CDR3 DNA is TGTGCCAGCAGCCCGCAGGTTATCAGCAATCAGCCCCAGCATTTT.

The rearrangement uses TRBV5-4 and TRBJ1-1, with D possibly TRBD1 on 6 matching bases. This CDR3 contains 14 residues. Trimming left V 0 bases short and J 1 base short, with 7 bases between. The germline V gene encodes CDR1 SGHNT and CDR2 YYREEE (reference sequence). The CDR3 bases are TGTGCCAGCAGCTTGGAACAGGGGAACACTGAAGCTTTCTTT. Its protein product is CASSLEQGNTEAFF.

V gene TRBV11-2 combines with J gene TRBJ1-2; weak D call: TRBD1 (5 bases). From germline, CDR1 is SGHAT and CDR2 FQNNGV. The CDR3 is made up of 17 amino acids. The V end was cut by 4 bases, the J end by 0 bases, with 18 bases between. The CDR3, as DNA: TGTGCCAGCAGCTCGATACGGACACGTAGCCCTAACTATGGCTACACCTTC. Its protein is CASSSIRTRSPNYGYTF.

This clone has a handful of counts. This rearrangement joins TRBV4-1 to TRBJ1-2, with TRBD1 matching over 9 bases. This CDR3 spans 14 amino acids. CDR1 is MGHRA, CDR2 YSYEKL, per germline. V trimming: 1 base; J trimming: 5 bases; junction bases outside the gene matches: 2. The CDR3 region is CASSQGDRVYGYTF. The DNA for the CDR3 is TGCGCCAGCAGCCAAGGGGACAGGGTTTATGGCTACACCTTC.

This chain joins TRBV5-1 and TRBJ1-1, with 9 bases lining up with TRBD1. V lost 4 bases, J lost 4 bases, and 5 bases stayed unmatched. Looked up from germline, CDR1 is SGHRS and CDR2 is YFSETQ. This CDR3 is built from 14 residues. CDR3 DNA sequence: TGCGCCAGCAGCGGCCAGACAGGGGGCACTGAAGCTTTCTTT. The encoded protein is CASSGQTGGTEAFF.

As DNA, the CDR3 is TGTGCCAGCAGCTCGGGACAGGGCGGATTCTGGAACGACGAGCAGTACTTC. Translating it yields CASSSGQGGFWNDEQYF. V gene TRBV7-2 combines with J gene TRBJ2-7; 9 bases fit TRBD1. V shed 4 bases and J 5 bases; nucleotides not matched to a gene: 15. This CDR3 has 17 amino acids. CDR1 and CDR2 from the germline V gene are SGHTA and FQGNSA.

J is TRBJ2-5 and V is TRBV4-1, with 8 bases lining up with TRBD1. Germline V gene sequence: CDR1 MGHRA, CDR2 YSYEKL. V was clipped by 2 bases and J by 2 bases; unmatched bases: 10. The CDR3 is made up of 17 amino acids. The chain's CDR3 is CASSQTEGQGGQETQYF. In DNA, the CDR3 is TGCGCCAGCAGCCAAACGGAAGGACAGGGAGGACAAGAGACCCAGTACTTC.

The chain joins TRBV7-9 to TRBJ2-3; TRBD2 agrees at 10 bases. CDR1 and CDR2 from the germline V gene are SEHNR and FQNEAQ (reference sequence). The CDR3 loop spans 13 amino acids. V was pared by 8 bases and J by 3 bases, with 2 bases of the junction left unmatched. CDR3 in DNA: TGTGCCAGCGTTAGCGGGAGGACAGATACGCAGTATTTT. This encodes CASVSGRTDTQYF.

The chain is built from TRBV10-3 and TRBJ1-1; no definite D call. This CDR3 comprises 12 residues. Deletions cut 4 bases from V and 1 base from J, with 4 bases between. Germline V gene sequence: CDR1 ENHRY, CDR2 SYGVKD. CDR3 nucleotide sequence: TGTGCCATCAGTGTACAGAACACTGAAGCTTTCTTT. Its translation is CAISVQNTEAFF.

The gene calls are TRBV5-1 and TRBJ2-7, with 10 positions matching TRBD1. With V trimmed by 0 bases and J by 12 bases, 6 bases remained unmatched. CDR3 size: 13 residues. The germline V gene encodes CDR1 SGHRS and CDR2 YFSETQ. This chain's CDR3 is CASSLEPGQGMYF. Here the CDR3 DNA reads TGCGCCAGCAGCTTGGAACCGGGACAGGGGATGTACTTC.

By proportion, this clone is medium-sized (0.01 to 0.1%). V gene TRBV29-1 combines with J gene TRBJ1-1; D gene uncertain. V shed 4 bases and J shed 6 bases, with 9 bases lying between them. CDR1 and CDR2 (germline): SQVTM, ANQGSEA. This CDR3 is built from 11 residues. Here the CDR3 DNA reads TGCAGCGTTGCTGGTACAGCTGAAGCTTTCTTT. Translation gives CSVAGTAEAFF.